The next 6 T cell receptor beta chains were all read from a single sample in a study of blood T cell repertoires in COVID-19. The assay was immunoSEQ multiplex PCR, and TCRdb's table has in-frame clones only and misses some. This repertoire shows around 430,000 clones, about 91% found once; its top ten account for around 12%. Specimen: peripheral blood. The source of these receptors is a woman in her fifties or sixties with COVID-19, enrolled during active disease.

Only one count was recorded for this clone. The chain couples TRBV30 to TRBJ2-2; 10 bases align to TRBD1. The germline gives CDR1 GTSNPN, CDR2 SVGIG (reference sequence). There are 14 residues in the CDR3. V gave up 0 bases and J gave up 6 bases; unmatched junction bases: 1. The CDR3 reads CAWSVGQGAGELFF. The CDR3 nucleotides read TGTGCCTGGAGTGTCGGACAGGGGGCCGGGGAGCTGTTTTTT.

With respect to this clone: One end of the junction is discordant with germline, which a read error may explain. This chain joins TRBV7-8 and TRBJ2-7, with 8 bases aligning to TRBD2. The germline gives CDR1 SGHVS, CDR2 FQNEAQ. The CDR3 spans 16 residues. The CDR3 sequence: CASSLGKAGETYEQYF. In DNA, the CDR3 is TGTGCCAGCAGTTTAGGAAAAGCGGGGGAGACCTACGAGCAGTACTTC.

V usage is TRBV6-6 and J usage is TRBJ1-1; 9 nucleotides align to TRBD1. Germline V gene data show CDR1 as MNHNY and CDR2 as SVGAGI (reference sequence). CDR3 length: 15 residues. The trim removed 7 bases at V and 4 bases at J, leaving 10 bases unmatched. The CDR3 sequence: CASTKGTGSGTEAFF. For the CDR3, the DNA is TGTGCCAGCACCAAAGGGACAGGGAGTGGCACTGAAGCTTTCTTT.

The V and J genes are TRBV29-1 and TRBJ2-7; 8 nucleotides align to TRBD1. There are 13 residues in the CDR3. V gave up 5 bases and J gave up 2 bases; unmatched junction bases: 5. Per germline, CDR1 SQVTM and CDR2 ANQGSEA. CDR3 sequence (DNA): TGCAGCGTTTGCGAGACAGGGGCCTACGAGCAGTACTTC. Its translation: CSVCETGAYEQYF.

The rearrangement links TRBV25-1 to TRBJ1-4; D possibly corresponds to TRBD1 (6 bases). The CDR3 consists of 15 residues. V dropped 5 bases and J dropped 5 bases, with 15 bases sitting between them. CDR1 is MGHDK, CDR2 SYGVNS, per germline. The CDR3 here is CASSSGRTANEKLFF. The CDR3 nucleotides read TGTGCCAGCAGTTCCGGGAGGACAGCCAATGAAAAACTGTTTTTT.

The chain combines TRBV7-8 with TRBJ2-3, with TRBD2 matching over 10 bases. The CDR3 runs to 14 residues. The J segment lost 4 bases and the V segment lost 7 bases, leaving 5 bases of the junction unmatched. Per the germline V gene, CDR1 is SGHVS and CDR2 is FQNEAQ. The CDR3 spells CASISSGGSDTQYF. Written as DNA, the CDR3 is TGTGCCAGCATCTCTAGCGGGGGTTCAGATACGCAGTATTTT.